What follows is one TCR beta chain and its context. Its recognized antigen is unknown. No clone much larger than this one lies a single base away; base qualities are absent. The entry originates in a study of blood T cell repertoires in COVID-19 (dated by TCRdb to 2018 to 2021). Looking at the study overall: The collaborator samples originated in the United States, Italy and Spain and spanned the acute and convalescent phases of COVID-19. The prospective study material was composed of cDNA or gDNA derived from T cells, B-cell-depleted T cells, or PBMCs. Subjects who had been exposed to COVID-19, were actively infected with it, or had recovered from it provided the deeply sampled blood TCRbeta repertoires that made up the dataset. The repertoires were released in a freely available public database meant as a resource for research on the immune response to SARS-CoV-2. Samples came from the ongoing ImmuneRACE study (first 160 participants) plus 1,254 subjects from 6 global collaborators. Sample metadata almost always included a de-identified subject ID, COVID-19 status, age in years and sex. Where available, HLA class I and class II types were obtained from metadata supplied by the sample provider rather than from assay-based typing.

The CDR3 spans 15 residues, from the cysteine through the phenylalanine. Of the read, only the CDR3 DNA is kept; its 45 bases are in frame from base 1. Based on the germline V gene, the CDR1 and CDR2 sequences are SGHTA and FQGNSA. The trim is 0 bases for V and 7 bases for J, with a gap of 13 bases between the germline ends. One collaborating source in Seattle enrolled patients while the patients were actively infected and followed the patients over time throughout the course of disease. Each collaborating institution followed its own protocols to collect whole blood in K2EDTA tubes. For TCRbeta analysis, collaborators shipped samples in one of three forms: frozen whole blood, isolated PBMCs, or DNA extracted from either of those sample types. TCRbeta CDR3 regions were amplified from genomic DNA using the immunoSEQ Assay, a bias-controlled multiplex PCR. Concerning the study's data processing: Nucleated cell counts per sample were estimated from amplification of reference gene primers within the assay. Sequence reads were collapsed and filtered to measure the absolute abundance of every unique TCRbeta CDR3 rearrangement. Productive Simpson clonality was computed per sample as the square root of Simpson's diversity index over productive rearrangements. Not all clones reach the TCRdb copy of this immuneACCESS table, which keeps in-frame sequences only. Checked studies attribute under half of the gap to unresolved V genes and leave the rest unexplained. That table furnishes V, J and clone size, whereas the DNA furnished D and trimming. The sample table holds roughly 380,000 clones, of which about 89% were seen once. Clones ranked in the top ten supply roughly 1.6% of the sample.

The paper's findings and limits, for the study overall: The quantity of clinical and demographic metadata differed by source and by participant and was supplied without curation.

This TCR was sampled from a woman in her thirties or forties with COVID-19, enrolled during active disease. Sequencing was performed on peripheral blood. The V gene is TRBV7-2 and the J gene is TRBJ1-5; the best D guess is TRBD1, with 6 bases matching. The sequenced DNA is TGTGCCAGCAGCTTAGCGAGCGGGGGCGGGCAGCCCCAGCATTTT. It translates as CASSLASGGGQPQHF.